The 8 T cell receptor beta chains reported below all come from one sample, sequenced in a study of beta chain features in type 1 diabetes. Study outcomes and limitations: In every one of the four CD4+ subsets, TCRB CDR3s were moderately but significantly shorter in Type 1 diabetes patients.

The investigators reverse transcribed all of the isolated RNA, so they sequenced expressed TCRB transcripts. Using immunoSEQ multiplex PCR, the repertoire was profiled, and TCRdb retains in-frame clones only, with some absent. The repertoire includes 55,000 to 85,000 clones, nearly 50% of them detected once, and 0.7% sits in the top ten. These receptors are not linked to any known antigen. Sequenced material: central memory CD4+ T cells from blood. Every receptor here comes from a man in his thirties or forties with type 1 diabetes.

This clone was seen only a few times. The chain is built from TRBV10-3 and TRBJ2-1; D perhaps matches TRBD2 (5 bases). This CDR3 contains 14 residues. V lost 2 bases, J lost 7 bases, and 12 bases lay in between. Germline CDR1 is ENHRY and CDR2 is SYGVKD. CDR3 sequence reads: CAISELAEGNEQFF. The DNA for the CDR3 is TGTGCCATCAGTGAGCTAGCAGAAGGGAATGAGCAGTTCTTC.

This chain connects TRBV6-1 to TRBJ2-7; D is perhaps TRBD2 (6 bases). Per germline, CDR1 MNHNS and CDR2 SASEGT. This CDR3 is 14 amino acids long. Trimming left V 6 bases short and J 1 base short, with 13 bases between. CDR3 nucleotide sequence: TGTGCCAGCAGGCTCGGGACTGGATCCTACGAGCAGTACTTC. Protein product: CASRLGTGSYEQYF.

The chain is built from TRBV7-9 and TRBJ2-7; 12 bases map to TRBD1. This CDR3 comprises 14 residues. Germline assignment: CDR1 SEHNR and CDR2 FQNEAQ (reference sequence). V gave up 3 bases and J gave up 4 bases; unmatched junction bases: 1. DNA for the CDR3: TGTGCCAGCAGCTTGGGACAGGGGGCGTACGAGCAGTACTTC. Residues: CASSLGQGAYEQYF.

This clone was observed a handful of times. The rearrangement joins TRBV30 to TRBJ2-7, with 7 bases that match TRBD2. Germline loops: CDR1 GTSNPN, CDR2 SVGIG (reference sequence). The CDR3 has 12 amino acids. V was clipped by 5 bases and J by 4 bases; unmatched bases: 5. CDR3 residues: CAWGTTKYEQYF. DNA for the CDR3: TGTGCCTGGGGGACTACCAAATACGAGCAGTACTTC.

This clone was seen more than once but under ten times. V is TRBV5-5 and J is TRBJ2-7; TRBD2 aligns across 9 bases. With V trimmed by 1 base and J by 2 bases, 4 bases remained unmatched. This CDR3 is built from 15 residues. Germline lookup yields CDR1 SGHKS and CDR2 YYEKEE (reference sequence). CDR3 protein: CASSLSAGGPYEQYF. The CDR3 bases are TGTGCCAGCAGCTTGTCGGCGGGGGGGCCCTACGAGCAGTACTTC. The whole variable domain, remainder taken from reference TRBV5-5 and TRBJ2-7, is DAGVTQSPTHLIKTRGQQVTLRCSPISGHKSVSWYQQVLGQGPQFIFQYYEKEERGRGNFPDRFSARQFPNYSSELNVNALLLGDSALYLCASSLSAGGPYEQYFGPGTRLTVT.

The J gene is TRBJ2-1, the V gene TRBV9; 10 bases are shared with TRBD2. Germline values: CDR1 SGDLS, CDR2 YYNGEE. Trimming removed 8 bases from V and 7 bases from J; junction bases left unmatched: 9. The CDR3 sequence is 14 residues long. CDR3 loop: CASHRLAGENEQFF. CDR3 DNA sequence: TGTGCCAGTCATCGGCTAGCGGGGGAAAATGAGCAGTTCTTC. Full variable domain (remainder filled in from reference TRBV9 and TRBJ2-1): DSGVTQTPKHLITATGQRVTLRCSPRSGDLSVYWYQQSLDQGLQFLIQYYNGEERAKGNILERFSAQQFPDLHSELNLSSLELGDSALYFCASHRLAGENEQFFGPGTRLTVL.

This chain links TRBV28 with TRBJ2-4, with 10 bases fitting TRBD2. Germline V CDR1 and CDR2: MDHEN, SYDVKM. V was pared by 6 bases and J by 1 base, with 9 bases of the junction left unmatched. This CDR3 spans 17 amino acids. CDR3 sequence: CASRAGLADTAKNIQYF. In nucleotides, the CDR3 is TGTGCCAGCAGAGCAGGACTAGCGGATACGGCCAAAAACATTCAGTACTTC.

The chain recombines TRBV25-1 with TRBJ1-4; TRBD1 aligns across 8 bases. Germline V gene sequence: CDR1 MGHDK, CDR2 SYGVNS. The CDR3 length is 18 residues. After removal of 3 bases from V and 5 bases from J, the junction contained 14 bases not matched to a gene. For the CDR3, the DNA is TGTGCCAGCAGTGAGAAACGGTTCTTGACAGGGGAAAATGAAAAACTGTTTTTT. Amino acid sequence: CASSEKRFLTGENEKLFF.